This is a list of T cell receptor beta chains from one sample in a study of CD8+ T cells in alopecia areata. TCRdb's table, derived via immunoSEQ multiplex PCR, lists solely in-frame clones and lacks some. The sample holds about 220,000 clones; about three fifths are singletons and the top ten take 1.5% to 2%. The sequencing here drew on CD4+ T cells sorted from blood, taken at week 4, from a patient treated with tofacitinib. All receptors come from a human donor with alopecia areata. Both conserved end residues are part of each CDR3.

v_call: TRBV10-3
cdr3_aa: CAISESGQTYGYTF

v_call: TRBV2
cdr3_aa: CASSAEGETQYF

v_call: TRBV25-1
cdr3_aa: CASSGPRTGRYGYTF

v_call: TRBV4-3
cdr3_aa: CASSQDGGLAKNIQYF

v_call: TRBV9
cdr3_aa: CASSPTVMNTEAFF

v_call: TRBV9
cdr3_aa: CASSDQDSNAF

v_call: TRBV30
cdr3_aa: CAWSPGTSSSPLHF

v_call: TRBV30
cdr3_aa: CAWRYPGTGGSEQYF

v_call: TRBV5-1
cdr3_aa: CASSSGTGQETQYF

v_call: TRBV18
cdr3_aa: CASSPPNEQGAREAFF

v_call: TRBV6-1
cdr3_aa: CASSERGRNDQPQHF

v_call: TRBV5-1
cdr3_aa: CASTSLAGGPQETQYF

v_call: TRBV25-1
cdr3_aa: CASSGMGQGYEQYF

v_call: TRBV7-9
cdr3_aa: CASSPPGAPYEQYF

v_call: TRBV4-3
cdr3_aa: CASSVTGEGGYTF

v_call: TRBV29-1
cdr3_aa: CSVVGEITDTQYF

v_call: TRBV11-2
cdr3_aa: CASSLAAINSPLHF

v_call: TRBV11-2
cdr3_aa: CASSLSRGDTQYF

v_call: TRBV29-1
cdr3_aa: CSVEVSREETNYGYTF

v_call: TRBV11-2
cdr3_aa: CASSLDRQDTQYF

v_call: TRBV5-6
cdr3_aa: CASSLKGAYNEQFF

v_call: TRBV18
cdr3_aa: CASSPLASLTTDTQYF